This entry concerns a single TCR beta chain. The entry originates in a study of OX40 agonist ivuxolimab in advanced cancers. Profiling relied on immunoSEQ multiplex PCR, and the TCRdb table lists in-frame clones only, not all of them. The sample records around 40,000 clones, about 87% being singletons. The clonotype originates from an adult with an advanced solid tumor such as melanoma, head and neck, liver or kidney cancer. The sequencing here drew on CD4+ or CD8+ T cells sorted from blood, taken in a trial of the OX40 agonist ivuxolimab.

CDR3 sequence (DNA): TGTGCCAGCAGTATTCCCGGACTAGAAGAGACCCAGTACTTC. Translating it yields CASSIPGLEETQYF. This chain joins TRBV28 and TRBJ2-5; 7 bases line up with TRBD2. The V segment lost 5 bases and the J segment 3 bases; nucleotides outside the gene matches: 6. The V gene's germline CDR1 is MDHEN and CDR2 SYDVKM. The length of the CDR3 is 14 residues.